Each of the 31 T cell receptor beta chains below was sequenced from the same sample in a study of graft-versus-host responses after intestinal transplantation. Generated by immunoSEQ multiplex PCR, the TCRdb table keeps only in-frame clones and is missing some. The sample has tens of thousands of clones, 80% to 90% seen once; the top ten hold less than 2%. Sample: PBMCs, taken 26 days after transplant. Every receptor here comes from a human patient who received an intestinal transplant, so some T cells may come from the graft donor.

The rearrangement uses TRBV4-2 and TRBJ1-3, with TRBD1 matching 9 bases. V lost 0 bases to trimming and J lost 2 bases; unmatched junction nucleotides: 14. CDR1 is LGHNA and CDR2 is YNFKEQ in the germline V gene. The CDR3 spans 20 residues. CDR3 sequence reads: CASSQDRAVGTGRPGNTIYF. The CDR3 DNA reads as TGTGCCAGCAGCCAAGATAGGGCCGTTGGGACAGGGCGGCCTGGAAACACCATATATTTT.

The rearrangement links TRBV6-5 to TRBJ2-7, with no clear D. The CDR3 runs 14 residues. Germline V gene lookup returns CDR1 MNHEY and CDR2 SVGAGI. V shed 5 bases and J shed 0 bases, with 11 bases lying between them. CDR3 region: CASSEGWSSYEQYV. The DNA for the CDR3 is TGTGCCAGCAGTGAAGGATGGAGCTCCTACGAGCAGTACGTC.

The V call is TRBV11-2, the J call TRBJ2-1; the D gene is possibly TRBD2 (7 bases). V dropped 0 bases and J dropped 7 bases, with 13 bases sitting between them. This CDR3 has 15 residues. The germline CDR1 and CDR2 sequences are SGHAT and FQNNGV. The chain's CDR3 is CASSLEGGAENEQFF. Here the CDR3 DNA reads TGTGCCAGCAGCTTAGAGGGGGGGGCTGAAAATGAGCAGTTCTTC.

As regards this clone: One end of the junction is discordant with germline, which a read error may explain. The CDR3 protein is CASSFGLAGPGELFF. CDR3 nucleotides: TGTGCCAGCAGTTTTGGGCTAGCGGGCCCCGGTGAGCTGTTTTTT. The V gene is TRBV27, the J gene TRBJ2-2; 8 nucleotides match TRBD2. CDR1 is MNHEY and CDR2 is SMNVEV in the germline V gene (reference sequence). This CDR3 spans 15 amino acids.

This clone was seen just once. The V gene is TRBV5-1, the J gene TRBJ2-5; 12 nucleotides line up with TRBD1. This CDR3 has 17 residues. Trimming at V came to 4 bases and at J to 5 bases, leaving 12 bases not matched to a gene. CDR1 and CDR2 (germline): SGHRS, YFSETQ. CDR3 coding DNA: TGCGCCAGCAGCCCTAGTCCGGGACAGGGGGCCAGGGAGACCCAGTACTTC. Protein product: CASSPSPGQGARETQYF. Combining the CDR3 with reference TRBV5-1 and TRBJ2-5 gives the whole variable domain KAGVTQTPRYLIKTRGQQVTLSCSPISGHRSVSWYQQTPGQGLQFLFEYFSETQRNKGNFPGRFSGRQFSNSRSEMNVSTLELGDSALYLCASSPSPGQGARETQYFGPGTRLLVL.

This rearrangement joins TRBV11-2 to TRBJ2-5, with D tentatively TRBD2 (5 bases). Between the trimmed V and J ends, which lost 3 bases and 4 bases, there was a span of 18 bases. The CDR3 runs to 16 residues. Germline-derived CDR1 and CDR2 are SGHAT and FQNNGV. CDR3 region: CASSLGVSGSRETQYF. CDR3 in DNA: TGTGCCAGCAGCTTGGGAGTTTCGGGCTCCCGAGAGACCCAGTACTTC.

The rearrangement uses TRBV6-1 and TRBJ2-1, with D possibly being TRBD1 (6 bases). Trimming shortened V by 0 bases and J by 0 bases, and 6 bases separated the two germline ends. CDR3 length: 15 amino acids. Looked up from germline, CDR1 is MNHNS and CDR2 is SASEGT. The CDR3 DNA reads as TGTGCCAGCAGTGAAGCAGGGGGCTCCTACAATGAGCAGTTCTTC. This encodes CASSEAGGSYNEQFF.

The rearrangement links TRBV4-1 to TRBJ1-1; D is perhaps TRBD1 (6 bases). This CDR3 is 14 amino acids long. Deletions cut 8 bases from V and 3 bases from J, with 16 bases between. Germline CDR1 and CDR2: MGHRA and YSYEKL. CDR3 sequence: CASADSGVYTEAFF. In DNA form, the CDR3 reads TGCGCCAGCGCGGACTCAGGGGTTTACACTGAAGCTTTCTTT.

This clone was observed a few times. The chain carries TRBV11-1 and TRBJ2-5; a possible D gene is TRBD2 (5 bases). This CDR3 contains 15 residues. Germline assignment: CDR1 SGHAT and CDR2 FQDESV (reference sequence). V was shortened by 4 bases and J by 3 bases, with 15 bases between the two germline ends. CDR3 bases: TGTGCCAGCAGCTCTTACACGGACGGGGAAGAGACCCAGTACTTC. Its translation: CASSSYTDGEETQYF. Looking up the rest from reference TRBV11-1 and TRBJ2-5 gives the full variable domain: EAEVAQSPRYKITEKSQAVAFWCDPISGHATLYWYRQILGQGPELLVQFQDESVVDDSQLPKDRFSAERLKGVDSTLKIQPAELGDSAMYLCASSSYTDGEETQYFGPGTRLLVL.

DNA of the CDR3: TGTGCCAGCAGTTGGGGACAGGGGGCAGACACTGAAGCTTTCTTT. This codes for CASSWGQGADTEAFF. This rearrangement joins TRBV5-5 to TRBJ1-1; TRBD1 aligns across 12 bases. CDR1 SGHKS and CDR2 YYEKEE come from the germline V gene (reference sequence). The CDR3 length is 15 residues. The V and J ends lost 5 bases and 3 bases, in that order; junction bases with no gene match: 5. Full variable domain (rest looked up from reference TRBV5-5 and TRBJ1-1): DAGVTQSPTHLIKTRGQQVTLRCSPISGHKSVSWYQQVLGQGPQFIFQYYEKEERGRGNFPDRFSARQFPNYSSELNVNALLLGDSALYLCASSWGQGADTEAFFGQGTRLTVV.

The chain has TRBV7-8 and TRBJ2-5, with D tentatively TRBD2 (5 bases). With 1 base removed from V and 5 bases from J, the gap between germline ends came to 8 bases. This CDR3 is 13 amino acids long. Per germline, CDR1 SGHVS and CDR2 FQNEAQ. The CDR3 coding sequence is TGTGCCAGCAGCTTAGAGGAGCGGGAGACCCAGTACTTC. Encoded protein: CASSLEERETQYF.

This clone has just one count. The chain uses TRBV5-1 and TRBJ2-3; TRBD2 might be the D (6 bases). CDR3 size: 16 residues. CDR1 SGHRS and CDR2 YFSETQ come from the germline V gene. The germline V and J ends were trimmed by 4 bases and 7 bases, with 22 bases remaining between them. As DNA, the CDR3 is TGCGCCAGCAGCCCTACCGGGAGCACAGTTAGAAATACGCAGTATTTT. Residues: CASSPTGSTVRNTQYF. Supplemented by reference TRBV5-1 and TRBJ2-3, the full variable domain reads KAGVTQTPRYLIKTRGQQVTLSCSPISGHRSVSWYQQTPGQGLQFLFEYFSETQRNKGNFPGRFSGRQFSNSRSEMNVSTLELGDSALYLCASSPTGSTVRNTQYFGPGTRLTVL.

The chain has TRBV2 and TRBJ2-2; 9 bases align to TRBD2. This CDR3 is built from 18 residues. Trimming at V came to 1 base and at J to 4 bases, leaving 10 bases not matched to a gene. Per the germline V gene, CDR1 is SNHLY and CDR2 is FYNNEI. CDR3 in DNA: TGTGCCAGCAGTGAAGGGTGGATTAGCGGGGGCGTCACCGGGGAGCTGTTTTTT. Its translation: CASSEGWISGGVTGELFF.

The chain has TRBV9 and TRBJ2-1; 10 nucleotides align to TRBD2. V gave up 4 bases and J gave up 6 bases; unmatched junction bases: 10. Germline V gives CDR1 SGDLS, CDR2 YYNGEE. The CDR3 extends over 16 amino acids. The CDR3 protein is CASSPWGLAGVNEQFF. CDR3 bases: TGTGCCAGCAGCCCCTGGGGGCTAGCGGGAGTCAATGAGCAGTTCTTC.

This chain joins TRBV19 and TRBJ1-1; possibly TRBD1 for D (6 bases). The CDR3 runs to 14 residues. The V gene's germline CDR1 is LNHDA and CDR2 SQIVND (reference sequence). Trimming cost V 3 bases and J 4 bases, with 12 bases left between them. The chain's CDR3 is CASSISGASTEAFF. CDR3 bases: TGTGCCAGTAGTATTTCAGGGGCCAGCACTGAAGCTTTCTTT.

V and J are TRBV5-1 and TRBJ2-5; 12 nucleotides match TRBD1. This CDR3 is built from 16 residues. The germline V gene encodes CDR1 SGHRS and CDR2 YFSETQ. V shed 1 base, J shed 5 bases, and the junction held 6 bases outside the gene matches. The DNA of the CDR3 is TGCGCCAGCAGCTTGATGGGACAGGGGGCTGTCGAGACCCAGTACTTC. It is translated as CASSLMGQGAVETQYF.

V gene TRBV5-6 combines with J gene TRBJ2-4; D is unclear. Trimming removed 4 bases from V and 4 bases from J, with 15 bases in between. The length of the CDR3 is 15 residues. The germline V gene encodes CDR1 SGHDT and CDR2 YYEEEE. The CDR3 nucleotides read TGTGCCAGCAGCCATCCTACAGATACTAAAAACATTCAGTACTTC. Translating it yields CASSHPTDTKNIQYF.

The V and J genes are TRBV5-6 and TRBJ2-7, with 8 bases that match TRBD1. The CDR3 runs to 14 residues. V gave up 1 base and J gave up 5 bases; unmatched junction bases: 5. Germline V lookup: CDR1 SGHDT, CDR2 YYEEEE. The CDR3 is CASSLPGGTHEQYF. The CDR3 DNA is TGTGCCAGCAGCTTGCCAGGGGGCACCCACGAGCAGTACTTC.

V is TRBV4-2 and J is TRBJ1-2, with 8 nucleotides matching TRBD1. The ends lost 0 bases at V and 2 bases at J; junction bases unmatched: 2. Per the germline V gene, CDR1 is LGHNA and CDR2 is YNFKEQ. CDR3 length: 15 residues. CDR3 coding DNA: TGTGCCAGCAGCCAAGACTGGACAGGGAACTATGGCTACACCTTC. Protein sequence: CASSQDWTGNYGYTF.

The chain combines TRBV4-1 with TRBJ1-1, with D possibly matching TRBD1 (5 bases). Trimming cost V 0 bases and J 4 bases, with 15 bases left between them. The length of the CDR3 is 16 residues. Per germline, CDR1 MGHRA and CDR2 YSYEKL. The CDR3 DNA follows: TGCGCCAGCAGCCAAGATCCACCTCTGGGGGGCACTGAAGCTTTCTTT. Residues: CASSQDPPLGGTEAFF.

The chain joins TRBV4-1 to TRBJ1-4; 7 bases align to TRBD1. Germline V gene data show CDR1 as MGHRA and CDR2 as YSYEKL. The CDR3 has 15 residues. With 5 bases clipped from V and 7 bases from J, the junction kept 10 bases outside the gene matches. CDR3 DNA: TGCGCCAGCAGCTCACAGGGGTTCGGTGGTGAAAAACTGTTTTTT. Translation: CASSSQGFGGEKLFF.

CDR3 nucleotides: TGTGCCAGCAGCTCTGCGACAGGGGCGGACACCATATATTTT. Amino acids: CASSSATGADTIYF. The J gene is TRBJ1-3, the V gene TRBV5-8, with 8 positions matching TRBD1. J gave up 8 bases and V 3 bases, and 7 bases lay outside the gene matches. The CDR3 is 14 amino acids. Germline assignment: CDR1 SGHTS and CDR2 YDEGEE.

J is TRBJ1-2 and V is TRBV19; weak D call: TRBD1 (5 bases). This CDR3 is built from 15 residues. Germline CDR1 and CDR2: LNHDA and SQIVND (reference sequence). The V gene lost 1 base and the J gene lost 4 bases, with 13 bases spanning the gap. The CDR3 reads CASSIVPDRPYGYTF. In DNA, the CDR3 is TGTGCCAGTAGTATAGTACCCGACAGACCCTATGGCTACACCTTC.

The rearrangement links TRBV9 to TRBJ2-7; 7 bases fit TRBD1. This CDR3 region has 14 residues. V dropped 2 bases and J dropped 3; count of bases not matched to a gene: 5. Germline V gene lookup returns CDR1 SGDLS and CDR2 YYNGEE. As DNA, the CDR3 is TGTGCCAGCAGCGTTGGACAGGCGGGCTACGAGCAGTACTTC. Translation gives CASSVGQAGYEQYF.

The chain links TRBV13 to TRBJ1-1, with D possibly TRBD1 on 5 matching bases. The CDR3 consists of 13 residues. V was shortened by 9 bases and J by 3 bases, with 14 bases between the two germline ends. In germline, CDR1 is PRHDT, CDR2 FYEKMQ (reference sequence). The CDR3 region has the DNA TGTGCCAGTCTAAGTTGGGGGGACACTGAAGCTTTCTTT. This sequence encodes CASLSWGDTEAFF.

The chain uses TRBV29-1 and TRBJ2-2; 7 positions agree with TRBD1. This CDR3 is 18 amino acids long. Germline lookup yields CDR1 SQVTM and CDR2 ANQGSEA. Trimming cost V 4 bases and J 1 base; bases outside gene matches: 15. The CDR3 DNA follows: TGCAGCGTTGGGGGGCCCAGCCCGGGACAGAGGAACACCGGGGAGCTGTTTTTT. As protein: CSVGGPSPGQRNTGELFF.

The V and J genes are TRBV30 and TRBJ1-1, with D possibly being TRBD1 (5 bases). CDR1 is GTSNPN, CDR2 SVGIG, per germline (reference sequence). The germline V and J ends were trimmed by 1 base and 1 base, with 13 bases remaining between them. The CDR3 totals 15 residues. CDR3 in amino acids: CAWSGGADPNTEAFF. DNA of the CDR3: TGTGCCTGGAGTGGTGGGGCCGACCCGAACACTGAAGCTTTCTTT. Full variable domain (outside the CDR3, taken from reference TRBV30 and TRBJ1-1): SQTIHQWPATLVQPVGSPLSLECTVEGTSNPNLYWYRQAAGRGLQLLFYSVGIGQISSEVPQNLSASRPQDRQFILSSKKLLLSDSGFYLCAWSGGADPNTEAFFGQGTRLTVV.

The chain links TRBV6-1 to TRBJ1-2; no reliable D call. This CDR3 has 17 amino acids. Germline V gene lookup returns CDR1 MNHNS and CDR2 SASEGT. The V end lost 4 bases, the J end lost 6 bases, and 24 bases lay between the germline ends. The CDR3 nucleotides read TGTGCCAGCAGTGGAGTGGGTGGGAGCCTCGGGAGCGATGGCTACACCTTC. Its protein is CASSGVGGSLGSDGYTF.

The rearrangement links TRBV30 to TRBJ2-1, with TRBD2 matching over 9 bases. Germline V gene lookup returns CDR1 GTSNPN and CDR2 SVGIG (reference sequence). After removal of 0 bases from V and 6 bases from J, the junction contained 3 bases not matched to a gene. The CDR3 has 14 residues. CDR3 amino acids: CAWSVGAGGNEQFF. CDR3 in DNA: TGTGCCTGGAGTGTTGGAGCGGGGGGCAATGAGCAGTTCTTC.

The CDR3 DNA follows: TGCGCCAGCAGCTACTCCGGGGGGGGCAATGAGCAGTTCTTC. The encoded protein is CASSYSGGGNEQFF. The chain has TRBV5-1 and TRBJ2-1, with 8 bases aligning to TRBD2. Germline V gives CDR1 SGHRS, CDR2 YFSETQ. The CDR3 sequence is 14 residues long. V trimming: 3 bases; J trimming: 6 bases; junction bases outside the gene matches: 5.

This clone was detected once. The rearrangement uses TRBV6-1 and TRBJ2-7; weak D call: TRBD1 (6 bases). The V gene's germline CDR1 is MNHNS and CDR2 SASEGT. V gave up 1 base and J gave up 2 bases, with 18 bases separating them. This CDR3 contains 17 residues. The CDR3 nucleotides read TGTGCCAGCAGTGAAGGTGGGGGCAGGGGAAATACCTACGAGCAGTACGTC. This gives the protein CASSEGGGRGNTYEQYV.